Below, one TCR beta chain is given with its context. Its antigen is unknown. The data are from a study of blood T cells in healthy people across ages. The study, taken as a whole, reports: The diversity estimates, figures obtained from one million T cells, were considered underestimates. Per million T cells, TCR beta diversity dropped about linearly as age rose.

Per sample, at least 6 micrograms of total RNA were extracted. Then a second PCR, running about 6 to 12 cycles, was carried out with a sample-barcoded 5' primer and a J-beta primer mix. Any given sample supplied a minimum of 3 million CDR3-containing paired-end reads. TCRdb called the 5' RACE reads again in MiXCR, with one record for every CDR3 protein. The table lists about 1.1 million distinct CDR3 sequences, under 40% of them singletons, with about an eighth in the top ten. The J segment lost 7 bases and the V segment lost 6 bases, leaving 10 bases of the junction unmatched. The CDR3 extends over 15 amino acids. Germline loops: CDR1 SQVTM, CDR2 ANQGSEA.

The source of this sequence is a man in his late teens or twenties in good health. The sequencing sample was made of blood. The V and J genes are TRBV29-1 and TRBJ2-1; 12 nucleotides agree with TRBD2. CDR3 sequence (DNA): TGCAGCGTCCGGACGACTAGCGGGGGAAGGAATGAGCAGTTCTTC. It specifies CSVRTTSGGRNEQFF.